Presented here are 16 T cell receptor beta chains from one specimen sequenced in a study of T cells after yellow fever vaccination. TCRdb redid the calling of the 5' RACE reads with MiXCR, one entry per CDR3 protein. Of some 300,000 distinct CDR3 sequences in the sample, 7% to 10% were seen once. This specimen consisted of PBMCs, obtained 35 to 50 days after the first yellow fever vaccination. The receptors originated from a man younger than 30 who received the YFV17D yellow fever vaccine.

V usage is TRBV6-2 or TRBV6-3 and J usage is TRBJ1-1; a weak D match, TRBD1 (5 bases). The CDR3 loop spans 14 amino acids. Deletions cut 2 bases from V and 8 bases from J, with 15 bases between. Per the germline V gene, CDR1 is MNHEY and CDR2 is SVGEGT. CDR3 in DNA: TGTGCCAGCAGTTACCCAGGGTCGAGAGTGGAAGCTTTCTTT. Its translation is CASSYPGSRVEAFF.

A few counts support this clonotype. The gene calls are TRBV6-1 and TRBJ2-4, with 10 bases aligning to TRBD1. Germline V gene lookup returns CDR1 MNHNS and CDR2 SASEGT. The CDR3 runs 13 residues. The junction had 3 bases not matched to a gene; V was cut back by 6 bases and J by 7 bases. The DNA of the CDR3 is TGTGCCAGCAGGACAGGGGGCAGGAACATTCAGTACTTC. Amino acid sequence: CASRTGGRNIQYF.

The CDR3 DNA reads as TGTGCCAGCAGCGGCGTCAGGGGACAGGGGAGTGACGAGCAGTACTTC. This encodes CASSGVRGQGSDEQYF. This chain joins TRBV5-6 and TRBJ2-7; 10 bases line up with TRBD1. Trimming at V came to 4 bases and at J to 5 bases, leaving 12 bases not matched to a gene. CDR1 SGHDT and CDR2 YYEEEE come from the germline V gene. The CDR3 runs 16 residues.

There are a few counts of this clonotype. This chain links TRBV7-2 with TRBJ1-2, with 9 bases fitting TRBD1. J was trimmed by 8 bases and V by 4 bases; bases with no gene match: 5. CDR3 length: 13 residues. Germline loops: CDR1 SGHTA, CDR2 FQGNSA. In DNA form, the CDR3 reads TGTGCCAGCAGCTCGGGACAGGGCGTGGGCTACACCTTC. This sequence encodes CASSSGQGVGYTF.

The CDR3 reads CASSTSSGGNTGELFF. CDR3 DNA: TGTGCCAGCAGCACGTCCAGCGGGGGGAACACCGGGGAGCTGTTTTTT. This chain connects TRBV5-4 to TRBJ2-2; 8 nucleotides align to TRBD2. V was clipped by 4 bases and J by 1 base; unmatched bases: 6. Germline lookup yields CDR1 SGHNT and CDR2 YYREEE (reference sequence). This CDR3 spans 16 amino acids. The full variable domain, its missing parts supplied by reference TRBV5-4 and TRBJ2-2, is ETGVTQSPTHLIKTRGQQVTLRCSSQSGHNTVSWYQQALGQGPQFIFQYYREEENGRGNFPPRFSGLQFPNYSSELNVNALELDDSALYLCASSTSSGGNTGELFFGEGSRLTVL.

This chain links TRBV5-6 with TRBJ2-1, with 9 bases that match TRBD1. Trimming cost V 3 bases and J 7 bases; bases outside gene matches: 8. The V gene's germline CDR1 is SGHDT and CDR2 YYEEEE. The CDR3 sequence is 15 residues long. CDR3 region: CASSYDRGNRNEQFF. As DNA, the CDR3 is TGTGCCAGCAGCTATGACAGGGGGAATAGGAATGAGCAGTTCTTC.

The rearrangement links TRBV20-1 to TRBJ2-7; D not certain. With 4 bases removed from V and 2 bases from J, the gap between germline ends came to 6 bases. The germline CDR1 and CDR2 sequences are DFQATT and SNEGSKA (reference sequence). This CDR3 is 11 amino acids long. Written as DNA, the CDR3 is TGCAGTGCTATGAGTGCCTACGAGCAGTACTTC. It specifies CSAMSAYEQYF.

The rearrangement links TRBV20-1 to TRBJ1-4; possibly TRBD1 for D (6 bases). CDR3 length: 12 amino acids. Per the germline V gene, CDR1 is DFQATT and CDR2 is SNEGSKA (reference sequence). V was cut by 7 bases and J by 8 bases, with 14 bases left in between. CDR3 in DNA: TGCAGTGGGGGGGGCAGGGGAGAAAAACTGTTTTTT. Translating gives CSGGGRGEKLFF.

This clonotype was observed a handful of times. The rearrangement joins TRBV25-1 to TRBJ2-1, with D perhaps TRBD2 (6 bases). V lost 4 bases and J lost 8, with 9 bases in between. CDR3 length: 12 amino acids. The germline CDR1 and CDR2 sequences are MGHDK and SYGVNS. The CDR3: CASSGGLYEQFF. Here the CDR3 DNA reads TGTGCCAGCAGTGGCGGACTATATGAGCAGTTCTTC.

This clonotype has only one observation. The junction does not match germline at one end; this may be a read error. This chain links TRBV7-2 with TRBJ2-1; D may match TRBD1 or TRBD2 (6 bases each). The CDR3 extends over 14 amino acids. Looked up from germline, CDR1 is SGHTA and CDR2 is FQGNSA. Here the CDR3 DNA reads TGTGCCAGCACGCGGGACAACCTAGGGAATGAGCTGTTCTTC. Protein: CASTRDNLGNELFF.

This clonotype has just a few counts. The chain has TRBV29-1 and TRBJ2-7; D gene uncertain. The CDR3 runs 13 residues. In germline, CDR1 is SQVTM, CDR2 ANQGSEA. The V gene lost 0 bases and the J gene lost 3 bases, with 9 bases spanning the gap. The CDR3 reads CSVEDRARYEQYF. CDR3 in DNA: TGCAGCGTTGAAGATAGGGCACGCTACGAGCAGTACTTC.

The chain couples TRBV20-1 to TRBJ2-7; 9 bases agree with TRBD1. The CDR3 runs 14 residues. The germline V gene encodes CDR1 DFQATT and CDR2 SNEGSKA (reference sequence). Unmatched junction bases numbered 9, after V lost 5 bases and J lost 4 bases. DNA of the CDR3: TGCAGTGCTTACGCGGGACAGGGACTATACGAGCAGTACGTC. This codes for CSAYAGQGLYEQYV.

The chain joins TRBV12-3 or TRBV12-4 to TRBJ2-1; no clear D. This CDR3 comprises 12 residues. Deletions cut 6 bases from V and 12 bases from J, with 15 bases between. This CDR3 reads CASSFGRVRQFF. CDR3 sequence (DNA): TGTGCCAGCAGCTTCGGACGCGTTAGGCAGTTCTTC.

Only a few counts were recorded for this clonotype. The chain joins TRBV2 to TRBJ2-3; unclear D gene. The CDR3 runs 12 residues. Looked up from germline, CDR1 is SNHLY and CDR2 is FYNNEI. Trimming removed 1 base at V and 6 bases at J, with 5 bases between. CDR3 residues: CASSEGRDTQYF. Here the CDR3 DNA reads TGTGCCAGCAGTGAAGGTCGTGATACGCAGTATTTT.

Only a few counts were recorded for this clonotype. The chain combines TRBV7-2 with TRBJ1-2, with a possible D match to TRBD1 (6 bases). This CDR3 is 14 amino acids long. Germline V gene sequence: CDR1 SGHTA, CDR2 FQGNSA. Trimming pared 5 bases from V and 7 bases from J, leaving 17 bases between. This chain's CDR3 is CASSPQGGRPGYTF. CDR3 nucleotides: TGTGCCAGCAGCCCACAGGGAGGAAGACCTGGCTACACCTTC. The variable domain in full, with the rest retrieved from reference TRBV7-2 and TRBJ1-2, is GAGVSQSPSNKVTEKGKDVELRCDPISGHTALYWYRQSLGQGLEFLIYFQGNSAPDKSGLPSDRFSAERTGGSVSTLTIQRTQQEDSAVYLCASSPQGGRPGYTFGSGTRLTVV.

This clonotype was detected many times. The chain couples TRBV19 to TRBJ2-1; 8 bases agree with TRBD2. Per germline, CDR1 LNHDA and CDR2 SQIVND (reference sequence). The CDR3 runs to 12 residues. J lost 13 bases, V lost 4 bases, and 6 bases had no gene match. In DNA, the CDR3 is TGTGCCAGTAGTACATCGGGGGGGCAACAGTTCTTC. Protein product: CASSTSGGQQFF.